Below are 28 T cell receptor beta chains sequenced from a single sample in a study of T cell changes during pregnancy in multiple sclerosis. The repertoire was sequenced with immunoSEQ multiplex PCR; TCRdb's copy has only in-frame clones and lacks some. The sample lists around 81,000 clones, just under 95% occurring once. The sample here was peripheral blood, taken after pregnancy. The source of these receptors is a female donor in good health, enrolled as a control in a pregnancy study.

The chain carries TRBV29-1 and TRBJ2-5; D gene uncertain. V shed 1 base and J shed 7 bases, with 13 bases lying between them. The CDR3 has 13 amino acids. The germline V gene encodes CDR1 SQVTM and CDR2 ANQGSEA. The CDR3 here is CSVEVVVRGTQYF. CDR3 sequence (DNA): TGCAGCGTTGAAGTGGTAGTCCGAGGGACCCAGTACTTC.

The gene calls are TRBV19 and TRBJ1-6; no clear D gene. CDR3 length: 15 residues. V was clipped by 0 bases and J by 7 bases, with 10 bases between them. Germline V gene sequence: CDR1 LNHDA, CDR2 SQIVND (reference sequence). The CDR3 sequence is CASSIEPGDNSPLHF. CDR3 DNA sequence: TGTGCCAGTAGTATAGAACCAGGCGACAATTCACCCCTCCACTTT.

CDR3 in amino acids: CASRLTAFSNQPQHF. DNA of the CDR3: TGTGCCAGCAGGTTGACAGCTTTTAGCAATCAGCCCCAGCATTTT. The J gene is TRBJ1-5, the V gene TRBV27, with a weak D call TRBD1 (5 bases). The germline V and J ends were trimmed by 6 bases and 0 bases, with 12 bases remaining between them. The CDR3 contains 15 residues. The germline gives CDR1 MNHEY, CDR2 SMNVEV (reference sequence).

The count of this clone is one. This chain connects TRBV10-1 to TRBJ2-7, with 7 bases identical to TRBD2. Germline assignment: CDR1 WNHNN and CDR2 SYGVQD (reference sequence). V gave up 8 bases and J gave up 0 bases; unmatched junction bases: 7. This CDR3 has 14 residues. The CDR3 DNA reads TGCGCCAGCCCGGCTAGCGGTTCCTCCTACGAGCAGTACTTC. This gives the protein CASPASGSSYEQYF.

The rearrangement joins TRBV25-1 to TRBJ1-2; D gene unclear. The CDR3 contains 12 residues. Germline V gene data show CDR1 as MGHDK and CDR2 as SYGVNS. With 5 bases removed from V and 8 bases from J, the gap between germline ends came to 12 bases. The CDR3 nucleotides read TGTGCCAGCAGTATTTCAGGATACGGCTACACCTTC. Translation: CASSISGYGYTF.

CDR3 sequence reads: CASMTGLGTQYF. The CDR3 nucleotides read TGTGCCAGCATGACAGGGCTGGGGACCCAGTACTTC. The chain combines TRBV2 with TRBJ2-5; 7 bases are a match to TRBD1. CDR1 and CDR2 from the germline V gene are SNHLY and FYNNEI. The CDR3 totals 12 residues. The trim removed 7 bases at V and 7 bases at J, leaving 6 bases unmatched.

The chain links TRBV29-1 to TRBJ1-2, with D perhaps TRBD1 (6 bases). The CDR3 extends over 13 amino acids. The germline V and J ends were trimmed by 4 bases and 6 bases, with 15 bases remaining between them. From germline, CDR1 is SQVTM and CDR2 ANQGSEA. The CDR3 sequence is CSVGQVGADGYTF. CDR3 DNA sequence: TGCAGCGTTGGACAGGTGGGGGCGGATGGCTACACCTTC.

The V gene is TRBV5-1, the J gene TRBJ1-5, with D maybe TRBD1 (5 bases). The CDR3 is 15 amino acids. Trimming removed 0 bases from V and 1 base from J, with 8 bases in between. The germline V gene has CDR1 SGHRS and CDR2 YFSETQ. This CDR3 is CASSLEGRSNQPQHF. The CDR3 DNA is TGCGCCAGCAGCTTGGAGGGGAGGAGCAATCAGCCCCAGCATTTT.

The V gene is TRBV7-2, the J gene TRBJ1-2; no definite D call. The V end was cut by 1 base, the J end by 1 base, with 10 bases between. Germline V lookup: CDR1 SGHTA, CDR2 FQGNSA. The CDR3 covers 15 residues. In DNA form, the CDR3 reads TGTGCCAGCAGCTTAGACGGGAGAGTTAACTATGGCTACACCTTC. This encodes CASSLDGRVNYGYTF.

This clone was observed once. The chain joins TRBV5-6 to TRBJ2-5, with 12 bases lining up with TRBD2. The CDR3 contains 16 residues. The V gene's germline CDR1 is SGHDT and CDR2 YYEEEE. The V gene end was trimmed by 4 bases and the J gene end by 5 bases; junction bases not matched to a gene: 9. The CDR3 protein is CASSALTSGGRETQYF. CDR3 coding DNA: TGTGCCAGCAGCGCTTTGACTAGCGGGGGCAGGGAGACCCAGTACTTC. Based on the CDR3 plus reference TRBV5-6 and TRBJ2-5, the full variable domain is DAGVTQSPTHLIKTRGQQVTLRCSPKSGHDTVSWYQQALGQGPQFIFQYYEEEERQRGNFPDRFSGHQFPNYSSELNVNALLLGDSALYLCASSALTSGGRETQYFGPGTRLLVL.

The chain couples TRBV4-1 to TRBJ1-6; no reliable D call. V lost 0 bases to trimming and J lost 10 bases, with 16 bases between them. Germline V CDR1 and CDR2: MGHRA, YSYEKL. The CDR3 length is 16 residues. Here the CDR3 DNA reads TGCGCCAGCAGCCAAGATCATGGGGTAGGGAGGTCACCCCTCCACTTT. Translation gives CASSQDHGVGRSPLHF.

Comments on this clone: This sample also contains other DNA sequences that code for the same CDR3. This sequence joins TRBV5-6 and TRBJ1-2; D is possibly TRBD1 (5 bases). The germline V and J ends were trimmed by 1 base and 2 bases, with 6 bases remaining between them. The length of the CDR3 is 13 residues. Germline V lookup: CDR1 SGHDT, CDR2 YYEEEE. CDR3 loop: CASSLPGNYGYTF. The CDR3 bases are TGTGCCAGCAGCTTGCCAGGGAACTATGGCTACACCTTC.

This sequence joins TRBV7-9 and TRBJ1-2, with D possibly matching TRBD1 (5 bases). Germline CDR1 and CDR2: SEHNR and FQNEAQ (reference sequence). The CDR3 is 14 residues long. Between the trimmed V and J ends, which lost 1 base and 6 bases, there was a span of 12 bases. The CDR3 nucleotides read TGTGCCAGCAGCTTAGGACAGCTGGTGGATGGCTACACCTTC. Its protein is CASSLGQLVDGYTF.

This chain joins TRBV27 and TRBJ1-1; 10 bases agree with TRBD1. CDR3 length equals 15 residues. V lost 10 bases, J lost 4 bases, and 12 bases stayed unmatched. The germline gives CDR1 MNHEY, CDR2 SMNVEV (reference sequence). The CDR3 DNA follows: TGTGCCACACAAAGACAGGGGGCAATAGGCACTGAAGCTTTCTTT. This sequence encodes CATQRQGAIGTEAFF.

The chain is built from TRBV6-4 and TRBJ2-2; D ambiguous. V lost 3 bases and J lost 1, with 9 bases in between. Germline V gene sequence: CDR1 MRHNA, CDR2 SNTAGT. This CDR3 is built from 15 residues. CDR3 nucleotides: TGTGCCAGCAGTGAGGGTGAGGAGAACACCGGGGAGCTGTTTTTT. Its translation: CASSEGEENTGELFF.

The genes are TRBV28 and TRBJ1-3; no clear D gene. V lost 5 bases and J lost 2, with 10 bases in between. Per the germline V gene, CDR1 is MDHEN and CDR2 is SYDVKM. The CDR3 totals 14 residues. CDR3 coding DNA: TGTGCCAGCAGTGGAGGGCGGACTGGAAACACCATATATTTT. The encoded protein is CASSGGRTGNTIYF.

The chain couples TRBV9 to TRBJ2-4; weak D call: TRBD2 (5 bases). The germline V gene has CDR1 SGDLS and CDR2 YYNGEE. This CDR3 spans 17 amino acids. V lost 0 bases and J lost 2, with 15 bases in between. CDR3 nucleotide sequence: TGTGCCAGCAGCGTAGCGAGGGTGAGGGTACCCAAAAACATTCAGTACTTC. Protein product: CASSVARVRVPKNIQYF.

V gene TRBV7-9 combines with J gene TRBJ1-1; TRBD1 might be the D (5 bases). The CDR3 is 16 residues long. Trimming took off 5 bases at V and 0 bases at J, with 16 bases between the two ends. CDR1 SEHNR and CDR2 FQNEAQ come from the germline V gene (reference sequence). CDR3 in DNA: TGTGCCAGCAGCAATAGAGGACACTCAATGAACACTGAAGCTTTCTTT. Protein sequence: CASSNRGHSMNTEAFF. The full variable domain, in which reference TRBV7-9 and TRBJ1-1 provide the parts outside the CDR3, is DTGVSQNPRHKITKRGQNVTFRCDPISEHNRLYWYRQTLGQGPEFLTYFQNEAQLEKSRLLSDRFSAERPKGSFSTLEIQRTEQGDSAMYLCASSNRGHSMNTEAFFGQGTRLTVV.

The sample holds a few counts of this clone. The chain employs TRBV28 and TRBJ1-5; 8 bases map to TRBD1. V shed 3 bases and J 5 bases; nucleotides not matched to a gene: 6. The germline gives CDR1 MDHEN, CDR2 SYDVKM. The CDR3 has 15 amino acids. CDR3 protein: CASSFQDRVDQPQHF. The CDR3 nucleotides are TGTGCCAGCAGTTTCCAGGACAGGGTGGATCAGCCCCAGCATTTT.

The rearrangement links TRBV28 to TRBJ1-4, with 7 positions matching TRBD1. In germline, CDR1 is MDHEN, CDR2 SYDVKM. The CDR3 length is 14 residues. Trimming cost V 8 bases and J 6 bases; bases outside gene matches: 9. CDR3 DNA: TGTGCCAGCGGCAAACAGGGGCGAGATGAAAAACTGTTTTTT. Residues: CASGKQGRDEKLFF.

The V and J genes are TRBV5-6 and TRBJ2-3; 9 bases align to TRBD2. Germline V gene lookup returns CDR1 SGHDT and CDR2 YYEEEE. V dropped 4 bases and J dropped 6; count of bases not matched to a gene: 15. The CDR3 is 17 residues long. The CDR3 here is CASSPTRGGRARDTQYF. DNA for the CDR3: TGTGCCAGCAGCCCTACCCGGGGCGGGAGGGCCAGGGATACGCAGTATTTT.

The chain combines TRBV4-2 with TRBJ2-1; TRBD2 matches at 12 bases. The length of the CDR3 is 15 residues. CDR1 and CDR2 (germline): LGHNA, YNFKEQ. J was trimmed by 6 bases and V by 1 base; bases with no gene match: 1. The CDR3 reads CASSQATSGSNEQFF. CDR3 bases: TGTGCCAGCAGCCAAGCGACTAGCGGGAGCAATGAGCAGTTCTTC.

The chain combines TRBV9 with TRBJ2-7; 8 bases line up with TRBD1. V dropped 4 bases and J dropped 5; count of bases not matched to a gene: 5. Per germline, CDR1 SGDLS and CDR2 YYNGEE. The CDR3 loop spans 13 amino acids. CDR3 loop: CASSLGQGDEQYF. The CDR3 bases are TGTGCCAGCAGCCTCGGACAGGGAGACGAGCAGTACTTC. Supplemented by reference TRBV9 and TRBJ2-7, the full variable domain reads DSGVTQTPKHLITATGQRVTLRCSPRSGDLSVYWYQQSLDQGLQFLIQYYNGEERAKGNILERFSAQQFPDLHSELNLSSLELGDSALYFCASSLGQGDEQYFGPGTRLTVT.

This clone has just one count. The V call is TRBV19, the J call TRBJ2-6, with D perhaps matching TRBD1 (6 bases). Germline V gene sequence: CDR1 LNHDA, CDR2 SQIVND (reference sequence). There are 17 residues in the CDR3. V lost 4 bases to trimming and J lost 4 bases, with 17 bases between them. The CDR3, as DNA: TGTGCCAGTAGTACGCTAACCGGGACAACGGGGGCCAACGTCCTGACTTTC. It yields the protein CASSTLTGTTGANVLTF.

The gene calls are TRBV18 and TRBJ2-5, with D possibly TRBD1 on 5 matching bases. This CDR3 has 14 residues. V lost 6 bases to trimming and J lost 2 bases, with 13 bases between them. CDR1 and CDR2 from the germline V gene are KGHSH and LQKENI. The CDR3 DNA reads TGTGCCAGCTCTTACGACAGCAGTCAAGAGACCCAGTACTTC. This sequence encodes CASSYDSSQETQYF. The full variable domain, rest sourced from reference TRBV18 and TRBJ2-5, is NAGVMQNPRHLVRRRGQEARLRCSPMKGHSHVYWYRQLPEEGLKFMVYLQKENIIDESGMPKERFSAEFPKEGPSILRIQQVVRGDSAAYFCASSYDSSQETQYFGPGTRLLVL.

The rearrangement uses TRBV4-3 and TRBJ1-1; TRBD1 is a possible D gene (5 bases). V was clipped by 5 bases and J by 3 bases, with 19 bases between them. The germline V gene encodes CDR1 LGHNA and CDR2 YSLEER. CDR3 size: 16 residues. DNA for the CDR3: TGCGCCAGCAGCGTAGACTCACGACAGACTTACACTGAAGCTTTCTTT. Amino acid sequence: CASSVDSRQTYTEAFF.

This chain uses TRBV19 with TRBJ2-2; 13 bases line up with TRBD2. Germline CDR1 reads LNHDA; CDR2 reads SQIVND (reference sequence). V trimming: 9 bases; J trimming: 9 bases; junction bases outside the gene matches: 7. The CDR3 spans 14 residues. CDR3 loop: CASRTSGGPRELFF. The DNA for the CDR3 is TGTGCCAGCCGGACTAGCGGGGGCCCCCGGGAGCTGTTTTTT.

This clone was found once. The chain links TRBV7-2 to TRBJ2-7; TRBD1 agrees at 7 bases. This CDR3 comprises 14 residues. V lost 4 bases, J lost 5 bases, and 8 bases stayed unmatched. Germline V gene sequence: CDR1 SGHTA, CDR2 FQGNSA. The CDR3 sequence: CASSSRDRENEQYF. In DNA form, the CDR3 reads TGTGCCAGCAGCTCCCGGGACAGAGAAAACGAGCAGTACTTC. The variable domain in full, completed from reference TRBV7-2 and TRBJ2-7, reads GAGVSQSPSNKVTEKGKDVELRCDPISGHTALYWYRQSLGQGLEFLIYFQGNSAPDKSGLPSDRFSAERTGGSVSTLTIQRTQQEDSAVYLCASSSRDRENEQYFGPGTRLTVT.